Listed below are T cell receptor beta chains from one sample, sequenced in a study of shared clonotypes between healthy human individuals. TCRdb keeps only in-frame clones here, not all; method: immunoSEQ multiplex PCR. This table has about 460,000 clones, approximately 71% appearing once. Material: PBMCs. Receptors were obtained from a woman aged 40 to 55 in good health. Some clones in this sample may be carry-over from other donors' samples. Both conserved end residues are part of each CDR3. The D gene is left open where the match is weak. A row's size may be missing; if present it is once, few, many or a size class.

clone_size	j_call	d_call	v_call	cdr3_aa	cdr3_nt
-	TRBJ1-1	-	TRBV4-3	CASSRAGASTEAFF	TGCGCCAGCAGCCGTGCCGGGGCGAGCACTGAAGCTTTCTTT
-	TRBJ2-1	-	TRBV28	CASSPRGPTPDEQFF	TGTGCCAGCAGTCCGAGGGGACCTACTCCGGATGAGCAGTTCTTC
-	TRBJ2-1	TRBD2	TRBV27	CASNPIGTSGSHEQFF	TGTGCCAGCAATCCTATCGGGACTAGCGGGAGTCATGAGCAGTTCTTC
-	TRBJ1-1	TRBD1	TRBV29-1	CSSKPGGTGENTEAFF	TGCAGCTCCAAACCCGGGGGGACAGGGGAGAACACTGAAGCTTTCTTT
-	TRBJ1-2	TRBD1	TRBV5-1	CASSTGTGGSYGYTF	TGCGCCAGCAGCACCGGGACAGGGGGCTCTTATGGCTACACCTTC
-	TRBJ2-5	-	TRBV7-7	CASSLVGEETQYF	TGTGCTAGCAGCTTAGTTGGGGAAGAGACCCAGTACTTC
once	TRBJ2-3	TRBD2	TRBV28	CASTASGRPSTDTQYF	TGTGCCAGCACCGCAAGCGGGAGGCCGTCCACAGATACGCAGTATTTT
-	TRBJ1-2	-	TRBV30	CAWSTRMVGQRALNYGYTF	TGTGCCTGGAGTACCCGTATGGTAGGGCAGCGGGCTCTTAACTATGGCTACACCTTC
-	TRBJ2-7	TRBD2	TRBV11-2	CASSLASLAGAYEQYF	TGTGCCAGCAGCTTAGCCTCCCTTGCGGGAGCCTACGAGCAGTACTTC
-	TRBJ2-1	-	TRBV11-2	CASSFQTVSGNEQFF	TGTGCCAGCAGCTTCCAGACAGTTTCCGGCAATGAGCAGTTCTTC
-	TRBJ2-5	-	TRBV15	CATSSLGPSQETQYF	TGTGCCACCAGCAGTCTGGGTCCTTCCCAAGAGACCCAGTACTTC
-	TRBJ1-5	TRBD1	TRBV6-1	CASSEALDRWSNQPQHF	TGTGCCAGCAGTGAAGCGTTGGACAGGTGGAGCAATCAGCCCCAGCATTTT
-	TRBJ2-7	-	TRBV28	CASGVSAVSYEQYF	TGTGCCAGCGGGGTTAGCGCAGTCTCCTACGAGCAGTACTTC
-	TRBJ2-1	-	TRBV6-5	CASSYDSYNEQFF	TGTGCCAGCAGTTACGACAGTTACAATGAGCAGTTCTTC
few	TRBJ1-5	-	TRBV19	CASSLYRAEGDQPQHF	TGTGCCAGTAGTCTCTACAGGGCGGAGGGTGATCAGCCCCAGCATTTT
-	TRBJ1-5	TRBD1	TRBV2	CASRLQGSPNQPQHF	TGTGCCAGCAGATTACAGGGGTCTCCCAATCAGCCCCAGCATTTT
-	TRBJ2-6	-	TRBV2	CASSLGTSGANVLTF	TGTGCCAGCAGCCTGGGGACAAGTGGGGCCAACGTCCTGACTTTC
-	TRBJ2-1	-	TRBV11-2	CASTPPSLFGGLTNEQFF	TGTGCCAGCACCCCGCCAAGTTTGTTCGGGGGCCTTACGAATGAGCAGTTCTTC
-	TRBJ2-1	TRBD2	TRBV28	CASSPVSGGTSREQFF	TGTGCCAGCAGTCCCGTTAGCGGGGGAACATCGAGGGAGCAGTTCTTC
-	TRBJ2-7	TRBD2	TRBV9	CASSVAGGPYEQYF	TGTGCCAGCAGCGTAGCGGGAGGGCCTTACGAGCAGTACTTC
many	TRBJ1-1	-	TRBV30	CAWRSENTEAFF	TGTGCCTGGAGATCAGAGAACACTGAAGCTTTCTTT
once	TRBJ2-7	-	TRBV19	CASSIAGQTHYEQYF	TGTGCCAGTAGTATAGCTGGGCAAACCCACTACGAGCAGTACTTC
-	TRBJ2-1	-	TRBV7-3	CASSRPFSNEQFF	TGTGCCAGCAGTCGACCGTTTAGCAATGAGCAGTTCTTC
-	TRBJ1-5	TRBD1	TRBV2	CASSVGQGVNQPQHF	TGTGCCAGCAGTGTGGGACAGGGGGTCAATCAGCCCCAGCATTTT
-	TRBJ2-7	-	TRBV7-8	CASSLTRLYEQYF	TGTGCCAGCAGCTTAACACGCCTATACGAGCAGTACTTC
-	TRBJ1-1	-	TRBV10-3	CAISAKGMNTEAFF	TGTGCCATCAGTGCGAAGGGAATGAACACTGAAGCTTTCTTT
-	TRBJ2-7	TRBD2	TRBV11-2	CASSFQVNEASGSYEQYF	TGTGCCAGCAGCTTTCAAGTAAACGAGGCTAGCGGGAGCTACGAGCAGTACTTC
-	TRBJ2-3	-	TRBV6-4	CASSDGASPTDTQYF	TGTGCCAGCAGTGACGGGGCTTCACCCACAGATACGCAGTATTTT
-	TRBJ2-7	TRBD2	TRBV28	CASSLIAGASEQYF	TGTGCCAGCAGTTTAATAGCGGGGGCCTCCGAGCAGTACTTC
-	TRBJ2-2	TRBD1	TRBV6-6	CASRIRDREAGELFF	TGTGCCAGCAGGATCCGGGACAGGGAAGCCGGGGAGCTGTTTTTT
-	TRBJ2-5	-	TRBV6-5	CASSYDAGLQETQYF	TGTGCCAGCAGTTACGATGCGGGACTCCAAGAGACCCAGTACTTC
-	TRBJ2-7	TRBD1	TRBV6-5	CASSLTGSGKHEQYF	TGTGCCAGCAGTTTGACAGGGTCGGGTAAGCACGAGCAGTACTTC
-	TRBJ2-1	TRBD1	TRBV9	CASSVPGQGNNEQFF	TGTGCCAGCAGCGTTCCGGGACAGGGGAATAATGAGCAGTTCTTC
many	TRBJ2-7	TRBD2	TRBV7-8	CASSPRTSDLGEQYF	TGTGCCAGCAGCCCTCGGACTAGCGACCTAGGCGAGCAGTACTTC
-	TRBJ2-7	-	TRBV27	CASSPKGDASYEQYF	TGTGCCAGCAGCCCTAAAGGGGACGCATCCTACGAGCAGTACTTC
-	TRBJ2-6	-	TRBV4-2	CASSPGHLSSGANVLTF	TGTGCCAGCAGCCCGGGACACCTAAGCTCTGGGGCCAACGTCCTGACTTTC
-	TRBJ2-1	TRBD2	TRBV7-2	CASSLLTSRNEQFF	TGTGCCAGCAGCTTATTGACTAGCAGGAATGAGCAGTTCTTC
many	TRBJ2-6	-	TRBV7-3	CASSLTASSGANVLTF	TGTGCCAGCAGCTTAACAGCTAGTTCTGGGGCCAACGTCCTGACTTTC
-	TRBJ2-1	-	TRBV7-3	CASSLDRTSYNEQFF	TGTGCCAGCAGCTTAGACAGGACCTCCTACAATGAGCAGTTCTTC
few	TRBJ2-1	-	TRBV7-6	CASSLTGVANEQFF	TGTGCCAGCAGCTTAACAGGAGTAGCTAATGAGCAGTTCTTC